This TCR beta chain is from a study of tumor-infiltrating lymphocytes in localized non-small cell lung cancer. TCRdb's copy holds only in-frame clones and misses some; the assay was immunoSEQ multiplex PCR. The sample includes about 16,000 clones, around 75% of them seen just once. V lost 2 bases, J lost 3 bases, and 12 bases lay in between. Germline V gene data show CDR1 as SGHDT and CDR2 as YYEEEE. The CDR3 sequence is 14 residues long. The sequence came from a human donor with non-small cell lung cancer. This chain uses TRBV5-6 with TRBJ2-7, with D hard to call. Sequenced material: lung tumor tissue. The CDR3 bases are TGTGCCAGCAGCTTAGGGCTCCAACGCTACGAGCAGTACTTC. Its translation: CASSLGLQRYEQYF. The complete variable domain, with remaining parts taken from reference TRBV5-6 and TRBJ2-7, reads DAGVTQSPTHLIKTRGQQVTLRCSPKSGHDTVSWYQQALGQGPQFIFQYYEEEERQRGNFPDRFSGHQFPNYSSELNVNALLLGDSALYLCASSLGLQRYEQYFGPGTRLTVT.